The present T cell receptor (beta chain) was sequenced within a study of T cells in Graves' hyperthyroidism and ophthalmopathy. As for the study in general: Peripheral blood sampling occurred at initial diagnosis, before any treatment.

This clonotype was detected a few times. Compared with germline, one end of the junction differs, possibly owing to a read error. Amplified regions were TCR beta CDR3 sequences from RNA transcripts. Primed by the HTBI set, a first-round RT-PCR was run on the TCR CDR3. TCRdb redid the calling of the multiplex PCR reads with MiXCR, one entry per CDR3 protein. The profile shows around 500,000 distinct CDR3 sequences, around 15% of them singletons. Uncontrolled infection, other autoimmune disease, pregnancy or lactation excluded patients. This CDR3 is 16 amino acids long. Germline V gene data show CDR1 as MNHGY and CDR2 as SVAAGI.

This chain links TRBV6-9 with TRBJ1-2; TRBD1 aligns across 11 bases. The receptor was isolated from a woman aged 40 to 49 with Graves' hyperthyroidism. The sequenced sample was blood. CDR3 amino acids: CASSYLRTGGSYDYTF. DNA of the CDR3: TGTGCCAGCAGTTATCTCAGGACAGGGGGCAGCTATGACTACACCTTC.